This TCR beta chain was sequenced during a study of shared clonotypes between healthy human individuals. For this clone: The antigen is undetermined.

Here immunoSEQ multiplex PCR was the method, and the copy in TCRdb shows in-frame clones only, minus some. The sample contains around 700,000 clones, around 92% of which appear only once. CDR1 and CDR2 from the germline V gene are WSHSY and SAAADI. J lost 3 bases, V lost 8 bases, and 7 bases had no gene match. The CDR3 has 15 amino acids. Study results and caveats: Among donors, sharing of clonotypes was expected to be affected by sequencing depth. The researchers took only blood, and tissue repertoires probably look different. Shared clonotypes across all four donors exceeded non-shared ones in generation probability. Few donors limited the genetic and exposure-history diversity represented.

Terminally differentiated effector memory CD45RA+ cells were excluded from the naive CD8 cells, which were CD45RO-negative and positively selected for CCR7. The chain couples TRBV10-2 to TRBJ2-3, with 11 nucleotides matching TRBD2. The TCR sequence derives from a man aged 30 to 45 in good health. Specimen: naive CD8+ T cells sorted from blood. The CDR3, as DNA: TGCGCCAGCGGGGGAACTAGCGGGAGTACAGATACGCAGTATTTT. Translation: CASGGTSGSTDTQYF.